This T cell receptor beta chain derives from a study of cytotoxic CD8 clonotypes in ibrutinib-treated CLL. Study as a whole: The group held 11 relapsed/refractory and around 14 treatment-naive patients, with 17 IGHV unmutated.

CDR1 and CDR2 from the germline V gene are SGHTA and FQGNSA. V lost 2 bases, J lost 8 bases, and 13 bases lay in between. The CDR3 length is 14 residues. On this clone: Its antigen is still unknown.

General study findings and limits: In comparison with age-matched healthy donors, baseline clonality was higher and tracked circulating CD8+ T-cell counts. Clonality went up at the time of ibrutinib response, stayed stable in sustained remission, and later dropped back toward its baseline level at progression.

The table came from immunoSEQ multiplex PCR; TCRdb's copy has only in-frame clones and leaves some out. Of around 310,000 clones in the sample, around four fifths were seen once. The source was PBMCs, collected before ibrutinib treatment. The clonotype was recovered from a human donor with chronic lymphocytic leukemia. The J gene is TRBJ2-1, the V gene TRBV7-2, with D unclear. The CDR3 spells CASSLRPRRYEQFF. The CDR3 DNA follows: TGTGCCAGCAGCTTAAGGCCTCGTAGATATGAGCAGTTCTTC.